Shown below are 19 T cell receptor beta chains from a single sample sequenced in a study of CD8+CD57+ T cells in acquired aplastic anemia. CDR3 and TCR beta VDJ profiling relied on a genomic DNA template. TCRdb re-called the reads with MiXCR, one entry per CDR3 protein. This repertoire shows approximately 260,000 distinct CDR3 sequences, 82% found once; its top ten account for over 35%. Sequenced patients had shown CD8+CD57+ cell expansion by flow cytometry. The specimen was sorted CD4+, CD8+, or CD8+CD57+ T cells (not recorded which) from PBMCs. All receptors derive from a human donor with aplastic anemia.

A word on this clonotype: Here the CDR3 omits its conserved ending phenylalanine or tryptophan, so a read error is the likely source. The DNA is left out, because the CDR3 cannot be placed on it with certainty; the CDR3 is given as TCRdb lists it. The chain has TRBV7-8 and TRBJ2-3. Germline V gene lookup returns CDR1 SGHVS and CDR2 FQNEAQ. The CDR3 region is 13 residues in length, termini included. This CDR3 reads CASSPLRDEQFFG.

Notes on this clonotype: One junction end disagrees with the germline gene, perhaps due to a read error. The chain couples TRBV5-8 to TRBJ2-1, with TRBD2 identical over 13 bases. The CDR3 has 13 amino acids. Germline V gene lookup returns CDR1 SGHTS and CDR2 YDEGEE. The CDR3: CASSWGLAGSLSF. The CDR3 bases are TGTGCCAGCAGCTGGGGACTAGCGGGAAGTCTGTCCTTC.

The chain couples TRBV7-2 to TRBJ2-4; no firm D call. V lost 5 bases, J lost 4 bases, and 24 bases lay in between. This CDR3 contains 18 residues. Germline loops: CDR1 SGHTA, CDR2 FQGNSA. The CDR3 region is CASSRFGKVGSAKNIQYF. The CDR3 DNA reads as TGTGCCAGCAGCCGCTTCGGCAAAGTTGGTTCGGCTAAAAACATTCAGTACTTC.

The chain employs TRBV5-4 and TRBJ2-1, with 9 bases identical to TRBD2. This CDR3 comprises 16 residues. V gave up 4 bases and J gave up 5 bases; unmatched junction bases: 10. Germline V gene lookup returns CDR1 SGHNT and CDR2 YYREEE (reference sequence). CDR3 in DNA: TGTGCCAGCAGCGTTCGTCCAGTAGCGGGAGACAATGAGCAGTTCTTC. Amino acids: CASSVRPVAGDNEQFF.

The rearrangement links TRBV19 to TRBJ2-1; tentatively, D is TRBD2 (6 bases). V was cut by 4 bases and J by 13 bases, with 17 bases left in between. The length of the CDR3 is 13 residues. Germline-derived CDR1 and CDR2 are LNHDA and SQIVND (reference sequence). The CDR3 here is CASSKRDGTDQFF. In nucleotides, the CDR3 is TGTGCCAGTAGTAAGAGGGACGGGACTGATCAGTTCTTC.

CDR3 sequence: CASSPRLAGGYTF. CDR3 sequence (DNA): TGTGCCAGCAGCCCCCGCCTTGCAGGTGGCTACACCTTC. V usage is TRBV5-8 and J usage is TRBJ1-2; D unclear. The V gene lost 4 bases and the J gene lost 7 bases, with 14 bases spanning the gap. Germline CDR1 reads SGHTS; CDR2 reads YDEGEE. The CDR3 runs 13 residues.

In the case of this clonotype: One end of the junction does not line up with germline, which may come from a read error. The chain joins TRBV7-9 to TRBJ2-3; 8 positions match TRBD2. The CDR3 is 14 amino acids. Germline V lookup: CDR1 SEHNR, CDR2 FQNEAQ (reference sequence). CDR3 region: CASSFERSGGRDDF. The CDR3 bases are TGTGCCAGCAGCTTTGAAAGAAGCGGGGGTAGGGATGATTTT.

This clonotype was picked up many times. Being one base from a much bigger clone, this may be a read error. The chain carries TRBV11-3 and TRBJ2-3, with D possibly TRBD1 on 5 matching bases. This CDR3 has 12 amino acids. V lost 1 base and J 10 bases, leaving 9 bases between the germline ends. Looked up from germline, CDR1 is SGHNT and CDR2 is YENEEA. CDR3 in DNA: TGTGCCAGCAGCTTAGGTCTGACAGCGCAGTATTTT. It translates to CASSLGLTAQYF.

A note on this clonotype: The limits of the CDR3 on the DNA are not certain, so only TCRdb's listed CDR3 is given. The CDR3 sequence: CASSLDPGELFFGEFF. The V and J genes are TRBV7-9 and TRBJ2-1; no check of the table's D call, TRBD1, against the DNA was made. Termini included, the CDR3 measures 16 amino acids. Germline V CDR1 and CDR2: SEHNR, FQNEAQ (reference sequence).

In its sample, this clonotype was seen a few times. V gene TRBV9 combines with J gene TRBJ1-2; no reliable D call. V lost 0 bases, J lost 4 bases, and 4 bases lay in between. CDR1 SGDLS and CDR2 YYNGEE come from the germline V gene. This CDR3 has 12 amino acids. In DNA form, the CDR3 reads TGTGCCAGCAGCGTAGGGGTCTATGGCTACACCTTC. Protein: CASSVGVYGYTF.

The chain couples TRBV20-1 to TRBJ1-2; no clear D. CDR3 size: 15 residues. Trimming left V 4 bases short and J 0 bases short, with 15 bases between. Germline CDR1 DFQATT, CDR2 SNEGSKA (reference sequence). The CDR3 DNA reads TGCAGTGCTACGGCGGGTGCCCTAGCTAACTATGGCTACACCTTC. Translated, it gives CSATAGALANYGYTF.

The chain combines TRBV7-9 with TRBJ1-1; 9 bases align to TRBD1. Trimming cost V 5 bases and J 14 bases; bases outside gene matches: 18. The germline V gene encodes CDR1 SEHNR and CDR2 FQNEAQ (reference sequence). The CDR3 extends over 15 amino acids. CDR3: CASSPWTGDHTDTFF. The CDR3 DNA is TGTGCCAGCAGCCCCTGGACAGGGGATCACACTGATACGTTCTTT.

V gene TRBV7-8 combines with J gene TRBJ2-3; 7 nucleotides agree with TRBD2. V was pared by 0 bases and J by 11 bases, with 8 bases of the junction left unmatched. The CDR3 is 14 residues long. Germline assignment: CDR1 SGHVS and CDR2 FQNEAQ. CDR3 residues: CASSLAGGSEEQYF. The CDR3 DNA reads TGTGCCAGCAGCTTAGCGGGCGGGAGCGAAGAGCAGTATTTT.

With regard to this clonotype: The limits of the CDR3 on the DNA are not certain, so only TCRdb's listed CDR3 is given. CDR3 amino acids: CASSVAGGAHLRDF. This chain uses TRBV9 with TRBJ2-3; TRBD2 reflects the table's D call only, with no check against the DNA. The CDR3 has 14 residues if both end residues are counted. CDR1 and CDR2 from the germline V gene are SGDLS and YYNGEE.

The CDR3 nucleotides read TGTGCCAGCAGTGGGGGACTAGCGGACACAGATACGCAGTATTTT. Amino acids: CASSGGLADTDTQYF. The chain combines TRBV2 with TRBJ2-3, with 11 bases aligning to TRBD2. The CDR3 totals 15 residues. After removal of 4 bases from V and 2 bases from J, the junction contained 2 bases not matched to a gene. Germline values: CDR1 SNHLY, CDR2 FYNNEI.

A remark on this clonotype: Since no conserved phenylalanine or tryptophan closes the CDR3, a read error is the likely cause. The DNA is omitted, as the CDR3 cannot be located on it reliably, and the CDR3 follows TCRdb's listing. The J gene is TRBJ2-7, the V gene TRBV2; the D segment call TRBD1 is taken from the table without a DNA check. Germline values: CDR1 SNHLY, CDR2 FYNNEI. 15 amino acids form the CDR3, both terminal residues included. Here the CDR3 reads CASGDGGTVTQDFDP.

This clonotype was seen only once. The genes are TRBV7-3 and TRBJ2-6; D remains ambiguous. The CDR3 length is 16 residues. Germline V CDR1 and CDR2: SGHTA, FQGTGA. Trimming removed 2 bases at V and 16 bases at J, with 24 bases between. CDR3 bases: TGTGCCAGCAGCTTAGCCGGTAGTTACGGAGAGAACGAGCTGACTTTC. This sequence encodes CASSLAGSYGENELTF.

The CDR3 reads CASSPGRNTEAFF. DNA for the CDR3: TGTGCCAGCAGCCCAGGACGGAACACTGAAGCTTTCTTT. V and J are TRBV7-3 and TRBJ1-1; no clear D. V lost 5 bases, J lost 1 base, and 8 bases lay in between. The CDR3 is 13 residues long. The germline gives CDR1 SGHTA, CDR2 FQGTGA.

This clonotype has just a few counts. Germline is not matched at one junction end, which may reflect a read error. The chain carries TRBV7-8 and TRBJ2-1, with D unresolved. Per germline, CDR1 SGHVS and CDR2 FQNEAQ. The CDR3 is 15 residues long. The CDR3 sequence: CASSLARGPDNEHFF. The CDR3 bases are TGTGCCAGCAGCTTAGCGAGAGGACCCGATAATGAGCATTTCTTC. Full variable domain (rest looked up from reference TRBV7-8 and TRBJ2-1): GAGVSQSPRYKVAKRGQDVALRCDPISGHVSLFWYQQALGQGPEFLTYFQNEAQLDKSGLPSDRFFAERPEGSVSTLKIQRTQQEDSAVYLCASSLARGPDNEHFFGPGTRLTVL.